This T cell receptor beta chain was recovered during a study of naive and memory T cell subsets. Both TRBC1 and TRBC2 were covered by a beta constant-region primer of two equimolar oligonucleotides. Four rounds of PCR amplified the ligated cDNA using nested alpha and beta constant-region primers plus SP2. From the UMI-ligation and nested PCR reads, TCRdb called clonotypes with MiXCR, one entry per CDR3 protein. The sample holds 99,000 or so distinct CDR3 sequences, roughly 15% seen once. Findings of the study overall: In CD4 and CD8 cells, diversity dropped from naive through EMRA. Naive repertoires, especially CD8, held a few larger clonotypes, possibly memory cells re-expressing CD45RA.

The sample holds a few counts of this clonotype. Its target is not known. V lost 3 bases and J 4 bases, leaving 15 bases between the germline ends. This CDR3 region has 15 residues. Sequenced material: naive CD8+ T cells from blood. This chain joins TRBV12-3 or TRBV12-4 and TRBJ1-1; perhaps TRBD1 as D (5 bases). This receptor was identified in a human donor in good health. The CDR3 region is CASSFPGTLFTEAFF. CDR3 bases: TGTGCCAGCAGTTTTCCCGGGACTTTATTCACTGAAGCTTTCTTT.